This passage covers 17 T cell receptor beta chains from one sample sequenced in a study of T cell clonality in common variable immunodeficiency. Study outcomes and limitations: Reportedly, TCR beta sequences from common variable immunodeficiency showed fewer deletions and N-nucleotide insertions.

For these receptors, no antigen is known. The repertoire was sequenced with immunoSEQ multiplex PCR; TCRdb's copy has only in-frame clones and lacks some. In total the sample includes some 28,000 clones, none of them seen once. Sequencing was performed on peripheral blood mononuclear cells. These receptors were taken from a human donor with common variable immunodeficiency.

This clone occurred a few times. The read gets to within 3 residues of the CDR3 end, and the germline J gene fills in the rest. The chain has TRBV2 and TRBJ1-6, with TRBD1 as a possible D gene (6 bases). The CDR3 loop spans 14 amino acids. V was clipped by 5 bases and J by 7 bases, with 12 bases between them. Germline values: CDR1 SNHLY, CDR2 FYNNEI. The sequenced CDR3 bases are TGTGCCAGCAGTTACAGGGCGGGAAATTCACCC. Residues: CASSYRAGNSP. The whole CDR3 sequence is CASSYRAGNSPLHF.

This clone came up many times. The DNA ends 3 residues before the CDR3 does, and the rest of the CDR3 is filled in from the germline J gene. The V gene is TRBV20-1, the J gene TRBJ1-5; D is perhaps TRBD1 (6 bases). V lost 6 bases and J 5 bases, leaving 14 bases between the germline ends. The V gene's germline CDR1 is DFQATT and CDR2 SNEGSKA (reference sequence). CDR3 length: 13 residues. The CDR3 sequence is CSAHRQEYQPQHF. The sequenced CDR3 bases are TGCAGTGCCCATCGACAGGAGTATCAGCCC.

A word on this clone: The read comes to an end 3 residues before the CDR3 does, leaving the germline J gene to fill in the end. V is TRBV7-9 and J is TRBJ2-1; D uncertain. The V gene's germline CDR1 is SEHNR and CDR2 FQNEAQ (reference sequence). The CDR3 runs 12 residues. The V end was cut by 1 base, the J end by 9 bases, with 7 bases between. The CDR3 is CASSLGLPEQFF. The part of the CDR3 DNA that was read is TGTGCCAGCAGCTTAGGACTGCCTGAG.

About this clone itself: The CDR3 extends 3 residues past the end of the read, so its final part is completed from the germline J gene. The V gene is TRBV7-2, the J gene TRBJ2-5; 7 bases line up with TRBD2. Per germline, CDR1 SGHTA and CDR2 FQGNSA. This CDR3 spans 13 amino acids. V was pared by 2 bases and J by 3 bases, with 0 bases of the junction left unmatched. CDR3 amino acids: CASSLLAEETQYF. The covered CDR3 bases are TGTGCCAGCAGCTTACTAGCGGAAGAGACC.

This clone was observed a handful of times. The read is 3 residues too short to cover the CDR3 end, so that end is filled in from the germline J gene. V usage is TRBV19 and J usage is TRBJ1-2; TRBD1 might be the D (5 bases). V lost 0 bases and J 6 bases, leaving 17 bases between the germline ends. This CDR3 has 16 residues. From germline, CDR1 is LNHDA and CDR2 SQIVND (reference sequence). The CDR3 bases that were read are TGTGCCAGTAGTATAGATCTATTGGAGACAGTGGATGGC. Amino acids: CASSIDLLETVDG. The whole CDR3 reads CASSIDLLETVDGYTF.

Comment on this clone: The read gets to within 3 residues of the CDR3 end, and the germline J gene fills in the rest. The chain combines TRBV6-2 or TRBV6-3 with TRBJ1-1; 7 bases are shared with TRBD1. CDR1 is MNHEY and CDR2 is SVGEGT in the germline V gene. The CDR3 totals 16 residues. The V gene end was trimmed by 4 bases and the J gene end by 4 bases; junction bases not matched to a gene: 12. CDR3 sequence reads: CASSWSQYSGGTEAFF. The CDR3 DNA, read in part, is TGTGCCAGCAGTTGGTCGCAGTACTCAGGGGGCACTGAA.

This clone was detected ten times or more. The observed sequence ends 3 residues before the CDR3 terminus, with the missing tail filled in from the germline J gene. The chain has TRBV30 and TRBJ2-2; TRBD2 matches 7 bases. CDR3 length equals 15 residues. V lost 0 bases to trimming and J lost 7 bases; unmatched junction nucleotides: 8. Germline loops: CDR1 GTSNPN, CDR2 SVGIG (reference sequence). Here the CDR3 reads CAWSVEAGYVGELFF. The covered CDR3 bases are TGTGCCTGGAGTGTAGAAGCGGGGTACGTCGGGGAG.

At least ten counts were recorded for this clone. CDR3 amino acids: CASSSQGTNEKLFF. CDR3 DNA (partial): TGCGCCAGCAGCTCACAGGGGACTAATGAAAAA. This chain joins TRBV5-1 and TRBJ1-4; 7 bases match TRBD1. The CDR3 goes on 3 residues after the read ends, and that part is filled in from the germline J gene. Germline CDR1 is SGHRS and CDR2 is YFSETQ. The CDR3 is made up of 14 amino acids. The V segment lost 3 bases and the J segment 2 bases; nucleotides outside the gene matches: 1. Combining the CDR3 with reference TRBV5-1 and TRBJ1-4 gives the whole variable domain KAGVTQTPRYLIKTRGQQVTLSCSPISGHRSVSWYQQTPGQGLQFLFEYFSETQRNKGNFPGRFSGRQFSNSRSEMNVSTLELGDSALYLCASSSQGTNEKLFFGSGTQLSVL.

This clone was detected a few times. It may be a read error: a sequence one base away is much more abundant. The sequenced CDR3 bases are TGTGTCAGCAGCTTACAGGGAACCCCCTACGAG. This gives the protein CVSSLQGTPYE. The whole CDR3 is CVSSLQGTPYEQYF. V usage is TRBV7-9 and J usage is TRBJ2-7, with D possibly matching TRBD1 (6 bases). Coverage ceases 3 residues before the CDR3 finishes, and the germline J gene fills in the end. The CDR3 is 14 amino acids. The germline CDR1 and CDR2 sequences are SEHNR and FQNEAQ (reference sequence).

This clone was detected a few times. The observed sequence ends 3 residues before the CDR3 terminus, with the missing tail filled in from the germline J gene. The gene calls are TRBV6-2 or TRBV6-3 and TRBJ2-1; a weak D match, TRBD1 (6 bases). Germline values: CDR1 MNHEY, CDR2 SVGEGT. The CDR3 runs to 12 residues. V was clipped by 7 bases and J by 4 bases, with 8 bases between them. Partial CDR3 DNA: TGTGCCAGCACACAGGGTTACAATGAG. Residues: CASTQGYNE. The full CDR3 sequence reads CASTQGYNEQFF.

This clone has only a few counts. The sequence runs out 3 residues before the end of the CDR3; the remainder is reconstructed from the germline J gene. The chain links TRBV5-4 to TRBJ1-6; 9 bases agree with TRBD1. This CDR3 contains 15 residues. V lost 4 bases and J lost 11; bases outside the gene matches: 10. Germline values: CDR1 SGHNT, CDR2 YYREEE (reference sequence). The DNA read from the CDR3 is TGTGCCAGCAGCCCAGGACAGGGGAAAGGCCCACCC. Translation: CASSPGQGKGPP. The complete CDR3 reads CASSPGQGKGPPLHF. Based on the CDR3 plus reference TRBV5-4 and TRBJ1-6, the full variable domain is ETGVTQSPTHLIKTRGQQVTLRCSSQSGHNTVSWYQQALGQGPQFIFQYYREEENGRGNFPPRFSGLQFPNYSSELNVNALELDDSALYLCASSPGQGKGPPLHFGNGTRLTVT.

As regards this clone: The DNA ends 3 residues before the CDR3 does, and the rest of the CDR3 is filled in from the germline J gene. The chain couples TRBV2 to TRBJ1-1; D might be TRBD1 (6 bases). CDR1 and CDR2 (germline): SNHLY, FYNNEI. The germline V and J ends were trimmed by 0 bases and 5 bases, with 10 bases remaining between them. The CDR3 runs to 14 residues. Incomplete CDR3 DNA: TGTGCCAGCAGTGAAGCAGGGGGTGGGACTGAA. Its protein product is CASSEAGGGTE. The CDR3 reads in full as CASSEAGGGTEAFF.

For this clone: The CDR3 goes on 3 residues after the read ends, and that part is filled in from the germline J gene. V gene TRBV7-2 combines with J gene TRBJ1-5; possible D gene TRBD1, 5 bases. The CDR3 is 15 amino acids. V shed 5 bases and J shed 6 bases, with 17 bases lying between them. The germline V gene encodes CDR1 SGHTA and CDR2 FQGNSA. CDR3 in amino acids: CASSATPGQGQPQHF. The sequenced part of the CDR3 DNA is TGTGCCAGCAGCGCGACCCCAGGGCAGGGTCAGCCC.

In this sample, this clone turned up a few times. This CDR3 reads CASSGDRESTDTQYF. Incomplete CDR3 DNA: TGTGCCAGCAGCGGAGACAGGGAGAGCACAGATACG. The V call is TRBV7-9, the J call TRBJ2-3, with TRBD1 matching over 7 bases. From the germline J gene comes the end of the CDR3, since the read stops 3 residues before it. Germline V gene lookup returns CDR1 SEHNR and CDR2 FQNEAQ (reference sequence). The V segment lost 5 bases and the J segment 0 bases; nucleotides outside the gene matches: 5. The CDR3 spans 15 residues.

This clone was detected only a few times. Read data end 3 residues before the CDR3 end; the end is taken from the germline J gene. This sequence joins TRBV6-2 or TRBV6-3 and TRBJ2-1, with 9 bases fitting TRBD1. CDR3 length: 15 residues. Germline assignment: CDR1 MNHEY and CDR2 SVGEGT. V was clipped by 2 bases and J by 8 bases; unmatched bases: 7. CDR3 protein: CASSYPGQGYDEQFF. The CDR3 bases that were read are TGTGCCAGCAGTTACCCGGGACAGGGATATGATGAG.

This clone was counted at least ten times. The read is 3 residues too short to cover the CDR3 end, so that end is filled in from the germline J gene. The chain has TRBV12-5 and TRBJ2-7; 7 bases are shared with TRBD2. Trimming at V came to 6 bases and at J to 6 bases, leaving 5 bases not matched to a gene. The CDR3 length is 12 residues. CDR1 LGHNT and CDR2 FRNRAP come from the germline V gene. CDR3 DNA, as far as it was read: TGTGCTAGTGGCCACCGGACTAGCGAG. Its protein is CASGHRTSE. The whole CDR3 sequence is CASGHRTSEQYF.

A word on this clone: The sequenced fragment ends 3 residues before the CDR3 boundary, so the rest is inferred from the germline J gene. The chain combines TRBV19 with TRBJ2-2; 8 nucleotides agree with TRBD2. The CDR3 extends over 18 amino acids. J was trimmed by 0 bases and V by 3 bases; bases with no gene match: 9. The germline gives CDR1 LNHDA, CDR2 SQIVND (reference sequence). The sequenced part of the CDR3 DNA is TGTGCCAGTAGTATCTCGCGGGGGGCCGGCGCGAACACCGGGGAG. It codes for CASSISRGAGANTGE. The CDR3 in its entirety is CASSISRGAGANTGELFF.